The 29 T cell receptor beta chains reported below all come from one sample, sequenced in a study of T cell repertoires in cytomegalovirus infection. TCRdb re-derived calls from the reads in MiXCR, one entry per CDR3 protein. This sample yields hundreds of thousands of distinct CDR3 sequences, of which 30% to 40% are seen a single time; roughly 15% belongs to the top ten. No antigen has been assigned to these receptors. The source material was cultured PBMCs, sampled from culture after CMV antigen stimulation. Receptor source: a human donor in good health (CMV status not recorded). Some clones in this sample may be carry-over from other donors' samples.

The chain is built from TRBV7-6 and TRBJ2-5; perhaps TRBD2 as D (5 bases). Germline-derived CDR1 and CDR2 are SGHVS and FNYEAQ. V lost 1 base, J lost 5 bases, and 14 bases lay in between. The CDR3 has 15 amino acids. CDR3 region: CASSLVAPQAETQYF. The CDR3 coding sequence is TGTGCCAGCAGCTTAGTAGCGCCTCAGGCGGAGACCCAGTACTTC.

The chain combines TRBV10-3 with TRBJ2-1; D gene unclear. Per the germline V gene, CDR1 is ENHRY and CDR2 is SYGVKD. Trimming took 6 bases from V and 0 from J, leaving 15 bases between them. This CDR3 is 16 amino acids long. The chain's CDR3 is CAISPPRSSSYNEQFF. The CDR3 DNA sequence: TGTGCCATCAGCCCCCCACGGTCGAGCTCCTACAATGAGCAGTTCTTC.

Many counts were recorded for this clonotype. The chain has TRBV6-1 and TRBJ2-3; 9 nucleotides line up with TRBD1. The CDR3 has 14 residues. Germline CDR1 and CDR2: MNHNS and SASEGT. With 6 bases clipped from V and 4 bases from J, the junction kept 5 bases outside the gene matches. The CDR3 reads CASSRTGVADTQYF. The CDR3, as DNA: TGTGCCAGCAGCCGGACAGGGGTGGCAGATACGCAGTATTTT.

The CDR3 sequence: CSVEMAITGGELFF. The CDR3 nucleotides read TGCAGCGTTGAAATGGCTATCACTGGCGGGGAGCTGTTTTTT. The chain joins TRBV29-1 to TRBJ2-2; D gene unclear. Trimming took off 2 bases at V and 7 bases at J, with 14 bases between the two ends. CDR1 SQVTM and CDR2 ANQGSEA come from the germline V gene. This CDR3 is built from 14 residues.

This rearrangement joins TRBV30 to TRBJ1-5, with 8 bases identical to TRBD1. V gave up 2 bases and J gave up 2 bases; unmatched junction bases: 5. This CDR3 comprises 15 residues. Germline lookup yields CDR1 GTSNPN and CDR2 SVGIG (reference sequence). The CDR3 region has the DNA TGTGCCTGGAGTACAGGACAGGGAGGCAATCAGCCCCAGCATTTT. This encodes CAWSTGQGGNQPQHF.

The genes are TRBV18 and TRBJ1-1; the D is unclear. The CDR3 runs to 15 residues. Germline V gene data show CDR1 as KGHSH and CDR2 as LQKENI. Trimming took off 6 bases at V and 5 bases at J, with 19 bases between the two ends. The CDR3 nucleotides are TGTGCCAGCTCCCCCTCCATGGAAAGCGGGACTGAAGCTTTCTTT. This sequence encodes CASSPSMESGTEAFF.

The chain uses TRBV29-1 and TRBJ2-1; tentatively, D is TRBD2 (6 bases). This CDR3 contains 13 residues. Per the germline V gene, CDR1 is SQVTM and CDR2 is ANQGSEA. Trimming took off 2 bases at V and 9 bases at J, with 14 bases between the two ends. CDR3 in amino acids: CSVERGRRGEQFF. DNA of the CDR3: TGCAGCGTTGAACGTGGGAGGAGAGGTGAGCAGTTCTTC.

The table lists this clonotype with many counts. The genes are TRBV7-2 and TRBJ2-7, with D possibly matching TRBD1 (5 bases). CDR1 and CDR2 from the germline V gene are SGHTA and FQGNSA. The CDR3 has 15 amino acids. The V and J ends lost 0 bases and 0 bases respectively, with 9 bases between them. CDR3 nucleotides: TGTGCCAGCAGCTTAGCCGTAGGGGACTCCTACGAGCAGTACGTC. Its translation is CASSLAVGDSYEQYV.

The sample holds many counts of this clonotype. J is TRBJ2-3 and V is TRBV7-2; D is ambiguous. The CDR3 is made up of 14 amino acids. The germline gives CDR1 SGHTA, CDR2 FQGNSA. Trimming took 4 bases from V and 0 from J, leaving 8 bases between them. The CDR3 region has the DNA TGTGCCAGCAGCTCCCGTCTGAGCACAGATACGCAGTATTTT. Translation gives CASSSRLSTDTQYF. Supplemented by reference TRBV7-2 and TRBJ2-3, the full variable domain reads GAGVSQSPSNKVTEKGKDVELRCDPISGHTALYWYRQSLGQGLEFLIYFQGNSAPDKSGLPSDRFSAERTGGSVSTLTIQRTQQEDSAVYLCASSSRLSTDTQYFGPGTRLTVL.

This clonotype was recorded a few times. The chain is built from TRBV19 and TRBJ2-7, with 11 bases matching TRBD2. This CDR3 has 15 amino acids. Germline V lookup: CDR1 LNHDA, CDR2 SQIVND (reference sequence). Trimming removed 2 bases from V and 3 bases from J; junction bases left unmatched: 3. CDR3 sequence: CASSILAGGGYEQYF. CDR3 sequence (DNA): TGTGCCAGTAGTATACTAGCGGGAGGAGGCTACGAGCAGTACTTC. The full variable domain, with the rest looked up from reference TRBV19 and TRBJ2-7, is DGGITQSPKYLFRKEGQNVTLSCEQNLNHDAMYWYRQDPGQGLRLIYYSQIVNDFQKGDIAEGYSVSREKKESFPLTVTSAQKNPTAFYLCASSILAGGGYEQYFGPGTRLTVT.

The table lists this clonotype with many counts. CDR3 nucleotides: TGTGCCAGCAGCCCCGGGACCGCCTCCTACAATGAGCAGTTCTTC. This encodes CASSPGTASYNEQFF. The rearrangement joins TRBV7-2 to TRBJ2-1, with D possibly called TRBD1 or TRBD2 (5 bases each). The CDR3 totals 15 residues. CDR1 SGHTA and CDR2 FQGNSA come from the germline V gene. V lost 5 bases, J lost 0 bases, and 11 bases lay in between.

The chain couples TRBV6-1 to TRBJ1-2; no clear D. V lost 2 bases, J lost 8 bases, and 9 bases lay in between. The CDR3 sequence is 12 residues long. Germline CDR1 MNHNS, CDR2 SASEGT. The CDR3 reads CASSEMGWGYTF. CDR3 DNA sequence: TGTGCCAGCAGTGAAATGGGTTGGGGCTACACCTTC.

This clonotype was seen a few times. The chain has TRBV15 and TRBJ2-1; D may correspond to TRBD1 or TRBD2 (6 bases each). The V gene's germline CDR1 is LNHNV and CDR2 YYDKDF (reference sequence). Trimming left V 5 bases short and J 9 bases short, with 11 bases between. This CDR3 has 12 residues. As DNA, the CDR3 is TGTGCCACCAGCGTCGGGGGCGGTGAGCAGTTCTTC. It is translated as CATSVGGGEQFF.

This clonotype was detected only a few times. The chain combines TRBV11-2 with TRBJ1-1; tentative D call: TRBD1 (5 bases). Trimming removed 5 bases at V and 5 bases at J, with 15 bases between. Germline loops: CDR1 SGHAT, CDR2 FQNNGV. The CDR3 covers 14 residues. DNA of the CDR3: TGTGCCAGCAGCCCGGGGGACCATTGGACTGAAGCTTTCTTT. Translated, it gives CASSPGDHWTEAFF.

V usage is TRBV7-9 and J usage is TRBJ1-4; possibly TRBD1 for D (6 bases). From germline, CDR1 is SEHNR and CDR2 FQNEAQ (reference sequence). CDR3 length: 15 amino acids. Trimming took off 1 base at V and 4 bases at J, with 10 bases between the two ends. CDR3 in DNA: TGTGCCAGCAGCTTAGAAGGGGGGCATAATGAAAAACTGTTTTTT. Translated, it gives CASSLEGGHNEKLFF.

The V gene is TRBV10-3, the J gene TRBJ1-3; D may be TRBD1 (6 bases). Germline CDR1 and CDR2: ENHRY and SYGVKD. There are 15 residues in the CDR3. V was trimmed by 10 bases and J by 0 bases, leaving 16 bases between them. CDR3 sequence: CATRDTDISGNTIYF. In nucleotides, the CDR3 is TGTGCCACCAGGGACACCGATATCTCTGGAAACACCATATATTTT.

The chain combines TRBV28 with TRBJ2-1, with D perhaps matching TRBD1 or TRBD2 (5 bases each). V was pared by 5 bases and J by 0 bases, with 14 bases between. CDR1 and CDR2 from the germline V gene are MDHEN and SYDVKM. The CDR3 extends over 16 amino acids. The CDR3 here is CASSPSTADSYNEQFF. The CDR3 DNA reads TGTGCCAGCAGTCCCTCGACAGCGGACTCCTACAATGAGCAGTTCTTC.

The V and J genes are TRBV4-3 and TRBJ2-1, with TRBD2 matching 9 bases. Germline loops: CDR1 LGHNA, CDR2 YSLEER. The ends lost 0 bases at V and 3 bases at J; junction bases unmatched: 15. CDR3 length equals 20 residues. CDR3 sequence: CASSQDWGYYASGIYNEQFF. The CDR3 coding sequence is TGCGCCAGCAGCCAAGATTGGGGGTATTATGCTAGCGGGATCTACAATGAGCAGTTCTTC.

The chain combines TRBV27 with TRBJ2-1, with no clear D. The V end was cut by 6 bases, the J end by 6 bases, with 9 bases between. Germline assignment: CDR1 MNHEY and CDR2 SMNVEV (reference sequence). This CDR3 is built from 12 residues. This chain's CDR3 is CASRSQVNEQFF. For the CDR3, the DNA is TGTGCCAGCAGATCACAAGTCAATGAGCAGTTCTTC.

J is TRBJ2-1 and V is TRBV4-3; 11 bases are a match to TRBD2. V dropped 1 base and J dropped 5; count of bases not matched to a gene: 1. CDR3 length: 15 amino acids. Per the germline V gene, CDR1 is LGHNA and CDR2 is YSLEER. CDR3 amino acids: CASSQGTSGHNEQFF. Here the CDR3 DNA reads TGCGCCAGCAGCCAAGGGACTAGCGGGCACAATGAGCAGTTCTTC.

The V gene is TRBV19, the J gene TRBJ1-1; 8 nucleotides match TRBD1. The V gene's germline CDR1 is LNHDA and CDR2 SQIVND (reference sequence). The trim removed 3 bases at V and 1 base at J, leaving 4 bases unmatched. This CDR3 contains 15 residues. The CDR3 DNA is TGTGCCAGTAGTATGACAGGGGAATGGAACACTGAAGCTTTCTTT. This translates into CASSMTGEWNTEAFF.

The V call is TRBV19, the J call TRBJ1-3; a possible D gene is TRBD1 (5 bases). This CDR3 has 16 residues. Germline CDR1 and CDR2: LNHDA and SQIVND (reference sequence). V was clipped by 7 bases and J by 0 bases, with 16 bases between them. CDR3 residues: CASTRAGGFSGNTIYF. DNA for the CDR3: TGTGCCAGTACCCGAGCGGGGGGATTCTCTGGAAACACCATATATTTT.

In this sample, this clonotype turned up many times. The chain links TRBV11-3 to TRBJ2-2; no clear D gene. Germline lookup yields CDR1 SGHNT and CDR2 YENEEA. There are 17 residues in the CDR3. V was trimmed by 6 bases and J by 3 bases, leaving 20 bases between them. CDR3 bases: TGTGCCAGCAGTACCCGTTTAGGCCAGTTGTACACCGGGGAGCTGTTTTTT. As protein: CASSTRLGQLYTGELFF.

The genes are TRBV7-3 and TRBJ2-5, with 11 bases aligning to TRBD2. Germline lookup yields CDR1 SGHTA and CDR2 FQGTGA. The J segment lost 1 base and the V segment lost 5 bases, leaving 6 bases of the junction unmatched. This CDR3 contains 16 residues. CDR3 region: CASSSGTSGFQETQYF. The CDR3 coding sequence is TGTGCCAGCAGCAGCGGGACTAGCGGATTCCAAGAGACCCAGTACTTC.

The rearrangement joins TRBV4-1 to TRBJ1-3, with unresolved D. Looked up from germline, CDR1 is MGHRA and CDR2 is YSYEKL. Trimming removed 4 bases at V and 2 bases at J, with 18 bases between. This CDR3 comprises 17 residues. CDR3 residues: CASSPPAPGIAGNTIYF. CDR3 bases: TGCGCCAGCAGCCCCCCCGCTCCGGGGATTGCTGGAAACACCATATATTTT.

The table lists this clonotype with a few counts. The CDR3: CASSTAGQLGGEQFF. CDR3 coding DNA: TGTGCCAGTAGTACCGCCGGACAGCTCGGAGGAGAGCAGTTCTTC. The chain has TRBV19 and TRBJ2-1, with a weak D call TRBD1 (6 bases). Germline V gene lookup returns CDR1 LNHDA and CDR2 SQIVND (reference sequence). The CDR3 length is 15 residues. Trimming took off 4 bases at V and 10 bases at J, with 20 bases between the two ends. Variable domain in full (rest from reference TRBV19 and TRBJ2-1): DGGITQSPKYLFRKEGQNVTLSCEQNLNHDAMYWYRQDPGQGLRLIYYSQIVNDFQKGDIAEGYSVSREKKESFPLTVTSAQKNPTAFYLCASSTAGQLGGEQFFGPGTRLTVL.

This clonotype has just a few counts. The chain recombines TRBV7-6 with TRBJ2-1, with a tentative D call TRBD1 (6 bases). V lost 6 bases, J lost 7 bases, and 13 bases lay in between. The CDR3 is 13 amino acids. CDR1 and CDR2 (germline): SGHVS, FNYEAQ. The CDR3 reads CASRDGQYNEQFF. The CDR3 region has the DNA TGTGCCAGCAGGGACGGACAGTATAATGAGCAGTTCTTC.

This clonotype was observed a few times. The chain couples TRBV29-1 to TRBJ2-7; maybe TRBD2 (6 bases). V gave up 7 bases and J gave up 7 bases, with 17 bases separating them. Germline values: CDR1 SQVTM, CDR2 ANQGSEA. The CDR3 length is 12 residues. The CDR3 region is CSAVDWGDEQYV. DNA for the CDR3: TGCAGCGCCGTTGATTGGGGGGATGAGCAGTACGTC.

Comments on this clonotype: The junction departs from germline at one end; a sequencing error may be responsible. The chain employs TRBV4-1 and TRBJ1-6, with a tentative D call TRBD1 (6 bases). The V gene's germline CDR1 is MGHRA and CDR2 YSYEKL. The CDR3 consists of 16 residues. CDR3 region: CATSDWRGAHNSPLHF. The CDR3 DNA follows: TGCGCCACCAGCGACTGGAGGGGGGCCCATAATTCACCCCTCCACTTT.